This entry lists 15 T cell receptor beta chains sequenced from one sample in a study of shared clonotypes between healthy human individuals. Sequencing used immunoSEQ multiplex PCR; TCRdb keeps in-frame clones, though not all of them. The sample carries 950,000 to 1,200,000 clones, approximately 77% recorded once. The sequenced sample consisted of memory CD4+ T cells from PBMCs. Subset of the sample: CD45RA-negative fraction. The source of these receptors is a man aged 18 to 29 in good health. Some clones in this sample may be carry-over from other donors' samples.

The chain links TRBV6-1 to TRBJ2-7; D gene uncertain. The V end was cut by 8 bases, the J end by 1 base, with 6 bases between. This CDR3 has 11 residues. CDR1 and CDR2 from the germline V gene are MNHNS and SASEGT. The CDR3 is CASSISYEQYF. In DNA form, the CDR3 reads TGTGCCAGCTCGATTTCCTACGAGCAGTACTTC.

The chain uses TRBV5-1 and TRBJ1-2, with unresolved D. This CDR3 has 12 amino acids. Germline CDR1 is SGHRS and CDR2 is YFSETQ. V lost 4 bases to trimming and J lost 4 bases, with 8 bases between them. CDR3 in amino acids: CASSGSSYGYTF. The CDR3 DNA reads as TGCGCCAGCAGCGGAAGTAGCTATGGCTACACCTTC.

The V and J genes are TRBV27 and TRBJ2-3; D may be TRBD2 (5 bases). The V gene lost 6 bases and the J gene lost 6 bases, with 16 bases spanning the gap. The germline CDR1 and CDR2 sequences are MNHEY and SMNVEV (reference sequence). The CDR3 runs 14 residues. CDR3 loop: CASRSRPSGDTQYF. CDR3 bases: TGTGCCAGCAGGTCGCGTCCCTCGGGGGATACGCAGTATTTT.

The V call is TRBV5-1, the J call TRBJ2-5; D not resolved. The end of the DNA is better explained by TRBJ2-7, so the J call may be wrong. The CDR3 loop spans 12 amino acids. Germline V gene data show CDR1 as SGHRS and CDR2 as YFSETQ. The CDR3 nucleotides are TGCGCCAGCAGCTTGGAAACCTACGAGCAGTACTTC. This codes for CASSLETYEQYF.

This clone was seen repeatedly, ten times or more. The chain joins TRBV29-1 to TRBJ1-3; perhaps TRBD1 as D (5 bases). The CDR3 is 12 amino acids. V was shortened by 4 bases and J by 8 bases, with 12 bases between the two germline ends. The germline V gene has CDR1 SQVTM and CDR2 ANQGSEA. CDR3 loop: CSVAGNGHTIYF. In DNA, the CDR3 is TGCAGCGTTGCAGGGAATGGCCACACCATATATTTT.

This rearrangement joins TRBV15 to TRBJ2-3; 8 nucleotides align to TRBD2. This CDR3 has 15 amino acids. Looked up from germline, CDR1 is LNHNV and CDR2 is YYDKDF (reference sequence). Trimming removed 0 bases from V and 4 bases from J; junction bases left unmatched: 3. Written as DNA, the CDR3 is TGTGCCACCAGCAGAGATGTAGCGGGATCAGATACGCAGTATTTT. Its translation: CATSRDVAGSDTQYF.

The genes are TRBV7-2 and TRBJ2-7; the D is unclear. The ends were cut back, 2 bases at V and 0 bases at J, with 11 bases in the middle. The CDR3 has 15 residues. The germline CDR1 and CDR2 sequences are SGHTA and FQGNSA. The CDR3 loop reads CASSLRALSSYEQYF. CDR3 sequence (DNA): TGTGCCAGCAGCTTAAGGGCCCTGAGCTCCTACGAGCAGTACTTC.

CDR3 coding DNA: TGTGCCAGCAAGGGGACCACTAATGAAAAACTGTTTTTT. This translates into CASKGTTNEKLFF. The chain combines TRBV10-3 with TRBJ1-4; weak D call: TRBD1 (5 bases). The CDR3 consists of 13 residues. Germline values: CDR1 ENHRY, CDR2 SYGVKD. V was pared by 10 bases and J by 2 bases, with 11 bases between.

With respect to this clone: A far larger clone is a single base away, which makes a read error likely. Other DNA sequences of this sample code for an identical CDR3. The V gene is TRBV4-1, the J gene TRBJ1-1, with TRBD1 identical over 8 bases. The CDR3 spans 15 residues. Germline CDR1 is MGHRA and CDR2 is YSYEKL. In nucleotides, the CDR3 is TGCGCAAGCAGCCAAGAGGTGACAGGGGACACTGAAGCTTTCTTT. This translates into CASSQEVTGDTEAFF.

This rearrangement joins TRBV5-6 to TRBJ2-5, with 7 bases that match TRBD1. Germline CDR1 and CDR2: SGHDT and YYEEEE. This CDR3 has 13 residues. J gave up 5 bases and V 3 bases, and 4 bases lay outside the gene matches. The CDR3 sequence: CASSSDRVETQYF. In nucleotides, the CDR3 is TGTGCCAGCAGCTCCGACAGGGTGGAGACCCAGTACTTC.

This clone has only one observation. Here the CDR3 DNA reads TGTGCCTCGCAGAGGCAGACGATGGATGAGCAGTTCTTC. Its translation: CASQRQTMDEQFF. The chain has TRBV6-5 and TRBJ2-1; the D is unclear. CDR1 is MNHEY and CDR2 is SVGAGI in the germline V gene. The CDR3 consists of 13 residues. V shed 11 bases and J shed 8 bases, with 19 bases lying between them.

This chain's CDR3 is CASSVDQGDYGYTF. CDR3 coding DNA: TGTGCCAGCAGCGTAGATCAGGGGGATTATGGCTACACCTTC. V usage is TRBV9 and J usage is TRBJ1-2; TRBD1 aligns across 7 bases. The germline CDR1 and CDR2 sequences are SGDLS and YYNGEE. CDR3 size: 14 residues. With V trimmed by 0 bases and J by 5 bases, 4 bases remained unmatched.

This chain links TRBV15 with TRBJ2-1; TRBD2 matches 12 bases. This CDR3 contains 14 residues. Losses at the gene ends were 3 bases for V and 10 bases for J; bases not matched to a gene: 4. Germline V CDR1 and CDR2: LNHNV, YYDKDF (reference sequence). As DNA, the CDR3 is TGTGCCACCAGCAGCCGACTAGCGGGAGACGAGCAGTTCTTC. It encodes CATSSRLAGDEQFF.

Remarks on this clone: This probably arose from a read error, given a far larger clone one base away. The chain joins TRBV7-2 to TRBJ2-5; D uncertain. V shed 5 bases and J shed 3 bases, with 4 bases lying between them. CDR3 size: 11 residues. Germline CDR1 reads SGHTA; CDR2 reads FQGNSA. Here the CDR3 DNA reads TGTGCCAGCAGCGTCGAAGAGACCCAGTACTTC. This gives the protein CASSVEETQYF. Combining the CDR3 with reference TRBV7-2 and TRBJ2-5 gives the whole variable domain GAGVSQSPSNKVTEKGKDVELRCDPISGHTALYWYRQSLGQGLEFLIYFQGNSAPDKSGLPSDRFSAERTGGSVSTLTIQRTQQEDSAVYLCASSVEETQYFGPGTRLLVL.

This chain joins TRBV30 and TRBJ2-1; D ambiguous. Germline V gene sequence: CDR1 GTSNPN, CDR2 SVGIG (reference sequence). V was clipped by 4 bases and J by 0 bases, with 10 bases between them. The CDR3 runs 14 residues. Here the CDR3 reads CAWKGLSSYNEQFF. The CDR3 DNA reads TGTGCCTGGAAAGGCCTTTCCTCCTACAATGAGCAGTTCTTC.